This TCR beta chain derives from a study of spatial heterogeneity in lung cancer. Looking at the study overall: Sequence detection consistently recorded a greater number of beta-chain than alpha-chain sequences. There was a strong correlation between the counts of TCR transcripts measured in tumor regions and a T cell transcriptional module score that was calculated from matched bulk RNA-seq.

Germline V gives CDR1 GTSNPN, CDR2 SVGIG (reference sequence). V was trimmed by 4 bases and J by 5 bases, leaving 18 bases between them. The CDR3 runs 14 residues. Individual TCR cDNA molecules each bore their own unique molecular identifier. A single record per CDR3 protein comes from TCRdb applying MiXCR to the 5' RACE reads. The profile shows about 7,000 distinct CDR3 sequences, under 15% of them singletons. At least ten counts were recorded for this clonotype. Its antigen is unknown. For a library built for alpha chains, this beta chain is a stray read; little rests on its size. Findings and limits, study-wide: For expanded intratumoral alpha and beta TCRs, counts tracked tumor mutation counts.

The sample's time point: sample taken at primary tumor resection. This sample comprised lung tumor tissue, obtained at surgery. The chain employs TRBV30 and TRBJ2-7; D is possibly TRBD2 (6 bases). The sequence derives from a male donor with early-stage non-small cell lung cancer. The CDR3 here is CAWNRRAGRDEQYF. DNA for the CDR3: TGTGCCTGGAACCGTCGAGCGGGCAGAGACGAGCAGTACTTC.